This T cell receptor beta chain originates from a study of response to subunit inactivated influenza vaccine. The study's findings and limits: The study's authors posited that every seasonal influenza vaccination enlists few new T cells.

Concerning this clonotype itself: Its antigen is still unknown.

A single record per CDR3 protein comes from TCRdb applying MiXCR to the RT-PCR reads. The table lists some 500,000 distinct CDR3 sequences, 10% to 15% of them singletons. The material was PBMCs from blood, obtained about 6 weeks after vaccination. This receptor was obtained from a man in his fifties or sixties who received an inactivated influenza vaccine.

CDR3 loop: CASSYAGQGTGELFF. The DNA for the CDR3 is TGTGCCAGCAGTTACGCGGGACAGGGGACCGGGGAGCTGTTTTTT. The chain has TRBV6-2 or TRBV6-3 and TRBJ2-2; TRBD1 matches 10 bases. The length of the CDR3 is 15 residues. V shed 2 bases and J 5 bases; nucleotides not matched to a gene: 2. Germline CDR1 reads MNHEY; CDR2 reads SVGEGT.